Listed below are T cell receptor beta chains from one sample, sequenced in a study of T cells in Graves' hyperthyroidism and ophthalmopathy. TCRdb analysed the multiplex PCR reads with MiXCR anew, one entry per CDR3 protein. The sample includes approximately 200,000 distinct CDR3 sequences, roughly 18% of them seen just once. Sequencing was done on a sample of blood. These receptor sequences come from a man aged 35 to 55 with Graves' hyperthyroidism. Both conserved end residues are part of each CDR3. A D gene is named only where the DNA matches it firmly. Some rows mark clone size as missing; the rest say once, few, many or name a class of expanded clone.

len	v_gene	abundance	d_gene	j_gene	CDR3aa	CDR3nt
15	TRBV20-1	many	TRBD2	TRBJ2-5	CSARGTSGVLETQYF	TGCAGTGCTAGAGGGACAAGCGGGGTGTTAGAGACCCAGTACTTC
16	TRBV20-1	many	-	TRBJ2-3	CSAMSLASPSTDTQYF	TGCAGTGCTATGAGCCTGGCTAGCCCTAGCACAGATACGCAGTATTTT
15	TRBV5-6	few	-	TRBJ1-1	CASSSTDIMNTEAFF	TGTGCCAGCAGCTCGACAGATATCATGAACACTGAAGCTTTCTTT
17	TRBV29-1	few	TRBD2	TRBJ2-2	CSVEGRTSGGYPGELFF	TGCAGCGTTGAAGGCCGGACTAGCGGGGGCTACCCCGGGGAGCTGTTTTTT
17	TRBV11-2	many	TRBD2	TRBJ2-1	CASSFTSGGSSYNEQFF	TGTGCCAGCAGCTTCACTAGCGGGGGAAGCTCCTACAATGAGCAGTTCTTC
14	TRBV7-2	many	-	TRBJ2-7	CASSIGRGSYEQYF	TGTGCCAGCAGCATAGGAAGGGGGTCCTACGAGCAGTACTTC
13	TRBV12-3/TRBV12-4	many	-	TRBJ1-1	CASVGEANTEAFF	TGTGCCAGTGTGGGGGAGGCGAACACTGAAGCTTTCTTT
16	TRBV18	many	-	TRBJ2-5	CASSPPEDYNQETQYF	TGTGCCAGCTCACCACCGGAAGACTACAATCAAGAGACCCAGTACTTC
12	TRBV27	few	-	TRBJ1-4	CASKRAREKLFF	TGTGCCAGCAAACGCGCGCGGGAAAAACTGTTTTTT
15	TRBV20-1	many	-	TRBJ2-3	CSAKNTGRSADTQYF	TGCAGTGCCAAGAACACAGGGCGAAGCGCAGATACGCAGTATTTT
15	TRBV3-1	many	-	TRBJ1-5	CASSPGTYSNQPQHF	TGTGCCAGCAGCCCGGGGACTTATAGCAATCAGCCCCAGCATTTT
15	TRBV10-2	few	-	TRBJ1-5	CASSESEAGNQPQHF	TGCGCCAGCAGTGAGTCGGAGGCAGGTAATCAGCCCCAGCATTTT
17	TRBV10-3	many	TRBD1	TRBJ1-2	CAISETPRSTGSYGYTF	TGTGCCATCAGTGAGACCCCCCGCTCGACAGGGAGCTATGGCTACACCTTC
13	TRBV5-5	many	-	TRBJ1-1	CASSSDTNTEAFF	TGTGCCAGCAGCTCTGACACGAACACTGAAGCTTTCTTT
15	TRBV14	many	-	TRBJ1-6	CASSQVGQGESPLHF	TGTGCCAGCAGCCAAGTCGGCCAGGGAGAGTCACCCCTCCACTTT
16	TRBV11-3	few	TRBD1	TRBJ2-1	CASSFLRDRANNEQFF	TGTGCCAGCAGCTTCCTCCGGGACAGGGCGAACAATGAGCAGTTCTTC
12	TRBV30	many	-	TRBJ2-1	CAWSSGGGEQFF	TGTGCCTGGAGTAGCGGAGGAGGTGAGCAGTTCTTC
14	TRBV12-3/TRBV12-4	-	-	TRBJ2-3	CASEGDAGTDTQYF	TGTGCCAGCGAAGGGGATGCGGGCACAGATACGCAGTATTTT
18	TRBV28	many	-	TRBJ2-2	CASSLIGGAPLNTGELFF	TGTGCCAGCAGTTTGATCGGGGGCGCCCCGCTGAACACCGGGGAGCTGTTTTTT
16	TRBV6-6	many	TRBD1	TRBJ1-2	CASSYSQGQGNYGYTF	TGTGCCAGCAGTTACTCCCAGGGACAGGGGAACTATGGCTACACCTTC
14	TRBV7-6	many	-	TRBJ1-4	CASRPGGSNEKLFF	TGTGCCAGCAGACCGGGAGGGTCTAATGAAAAACTGTTTTTT
16	TRBV10-3	many	-	TRBJ2-1	CAISGKRIDSYNEQFF	TGTGCCATCAGTGGAAAGCGGATAGACTCCTACAATGAGCAGTTCTTC
16	TRBV6-6	many	-	TRBJ2-1	CASSYSGGQGHNEQFF	TGTGCCAGCAGTTACTCGGGGGGGCAAGGGCACAATGAGCAGTTCTTC
18	TRBV6-5	-	TRBD1	TRBJ1-4	CASSYLGQATATNEKLFF	TGTGCCAGCAGTTACCTAGGACAGGCAACCGCAACTAATGAAAAACTGTTTTTT
15	TRBV7-2	few	TRBD1	TRBJ1-5	CASSLRTGQGQPQHF	TGTGCCAGCAGCTTAAGGACAGGGCAAGGTCAGCCCCAGCATTTT
14	TRBV7-2	once	-	TRBJ1-3	CASSLFFSGDTIYF	TGTGCCAGCAGCCTTTTTTTCTCTGGAGACACCATATATTTT
12	TRBV6-1	many	-	TRBJ2-5	CASSARGETQYF	TGTGCCAGCAGTGCTAGGGGGGAGACCCAGTACTTC
15	TRBV28	few	TRBD1	TRBJ2-7	CASRGGQGTSYEQYF	TGTGCCAGCAGGGGGGGACAGGGGACTTCCTACGAGCAGTACTTC
15	TRBV7-2	many	-	TRBJ1-3	CASSLYKSSGNTIYF	TGTGCCAGCAGCTTATACAAGAGCTCTGGAAACACCATATATTTT
14	TRBV7-9	-	-	TRBJ2-5	CASSLVGGAETQYF	TGTGCCAGCAGCTTAGTTGGGGGGGCGGAGACCCAGTACTTC
14	TRBV5-1	many	TRBD1	TRBJ2-3	CASSLTGAADTQYF	TGCGCCAGCAGCTTAACAGGGGCTGCAGATACGCAGTATTTT
12	TRBV20-1	many	-	TRBJ2-7	CSAPNRAGEQYF	TGCAGTGCGCCCAACAGGGCCGGGGAGCAGTACTTC
14	TRBV11-2	many	-	TRBJ1-1	CASSPVSLNTEAFF	TGTGCCAGCAGCCCCGTTTCGTTGAACACTGAAGCTTTCTTT
13	TRBV28	many	TRBD1	TRBJ2-5	CASATGGKETQYF	TGTGCCAGCGCGACAGGGGGTAAAGAGACCCAGTACTTC
15	TRBV20-1	-	TRBD1	TRBJ1-6	CSARVQGQNNSPLHF	TGCAGTGCTAGGGTGCAGGGACAGAATAATTCACCCCTCCACTTT
15	TRBV5-1	-	TRBD2	TRBJ2-3	CASNPSGGSTDTQYF	TGCGCCAGCAACCCTAGCGGGGGTAGCACAGATACGCAGTATTTT
13	TRBV18	many	-	TRBJ2-2	CASSPPNTGELFF	TGTGCCAGCTCACCCCCGAACACCGGGGAGCTGTTTTTT
11	TRBV20-1	-	-	TRBJ2-7	CSGERAYEQYF	TGCAGTGGGGAACGGGCCTACGAGCAGTACTTC
16	TRBV28	many	-	TRBJ1-5	CASSSDSSYSNQPQHF	TGTGCCAGCAGTTCGGACAGCTCCTACAGCAATCAGCCCCAGCATTTT
16	TRBV5-1	few	TRBD1	TRBJ1-5	CASSPSGQGLNQPQHF	TGCGCCAGCAGCCCCTCGGGACAGGGGTTGAATCAGCCCCAGCATTTT
14	TRBV7-3	many	TRBD1	TRBJ2-5	CASSPTGGGQTQYF	TGTGCCAGCAGCCCAACAGGGGGTGGCCAGACCCAGTACTTC
17	TRBV29-1	few	-	TRBJ1-5	CSVVEARFGGSNQPQHF	TGCAGCGTTGTAGAGGCCCGTTTTGGTGGATCAAATCAGCCCCAGCATTTT
15	TRBV10-3	once	-	TRBJ1-1	CAISEKGRLNTEAFF	TGTGCCATCAGTGAGAAAGGCAGGTTGAACACTGAAGCTTTCTTT
16	TRBV3-1	-	-	TRBJ2-6	CASSQRAFSGANVLTF	TGTGCCAGCAGCCAACGGGCTTTCTCTGGGGCCAACGTCCTGACTTTC
14	TRBV5-1	few	TRBD1	TRBJ2-5	CASHGQGAQETQYF	TGCGCCAGCCATGGACAGGGGGCGCAGGAGACCCAGTACTTC
15	TRBV18	few	TRBD2	TRBJ2-3	CASSPLAGGPDTQYF	TGTGCCAGCTCACCTTTAGCGGGGGGGCCAGATACGCAGTATTTT
15	TRBV18	many	TRBD1	TRBJ2-3	CASSAPGQRVDTQYF	TGTGCCAGCTCAGCCCCGGGACAGCGTGTAGATACGCAGTATTTT
12	TRBV30	many	-	TRBJ1-1	CAWSPGDTEAFF	TGTGCCTGGAGTCCAGGCGACACTGAAGCTTTCTTT
14	TRBV6-1	-	-	TRBJ1-5	CASHHRQGNQPQHF	TGTGCCAGTCACCACAGACAGGGCAATCAGCCCCAGCATTTT
12	TRBV7-2	once	-	TRBJ2-7	CASSLDGFEQYF	TGTGCCAGCAGCCTAGACGGCTTCGAGCAGTACTTC
14	TRBV6-9	-	TRBD1	TRBJ2-5	CASSWDRDRETQYF	TGTGCCAGCAGTTGGGACAGGGATAGGGAGACCCAGTACTTC
12	TRBV7-3	many	-	TRBJ2-5	CASSSPGETQYF	TGTGCCAGCAGCTCCCCGGGGGAGACCCAGTACTTC